The T cell receptor (beta chain) under discussion was sequenced for a study of early T cells in non-severe SARS-CoV-2 infection. In the library, individual cDNA molecules carried attached unique molecular identifiers. Each CDR3 protein gets one entry after TCRdb re-called the 5' RACE reads with MiXCR. The table lists 86,000 or so distinct CDR3 sequences, 5% to 7% of them singletons. This clonotype was found many times. V was clipped by 4 bases and J by 4 bases, with 10 bases between them. This CDR3 region has 13 residues. Germline CDR1 SGHRS, CDR2 YFSETQ. V gene TRBV5-1 combines with J gene TRBJ2-3; the D is unclear. This TCR was sampled from an adult who was a healthcare worker with PCR-confirmed SARS-CoV-2 infection or an uninfected control (not recorded which). Sequenced: whole blood. As DNA, the CDR3 is TGCGCCAGCAGCCTGACAAGTCCAGATACGCAGTATTTT. Its translation is CASSLTSPDTQYF.